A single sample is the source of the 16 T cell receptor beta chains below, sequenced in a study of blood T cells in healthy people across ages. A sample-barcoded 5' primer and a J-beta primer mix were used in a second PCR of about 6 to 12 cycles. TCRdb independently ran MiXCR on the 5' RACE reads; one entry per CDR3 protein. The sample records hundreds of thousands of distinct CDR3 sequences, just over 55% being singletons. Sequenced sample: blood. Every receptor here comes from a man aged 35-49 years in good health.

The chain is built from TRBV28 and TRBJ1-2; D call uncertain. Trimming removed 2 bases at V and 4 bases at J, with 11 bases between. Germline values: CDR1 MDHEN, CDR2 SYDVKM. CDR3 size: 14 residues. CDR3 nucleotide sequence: TGTGCCAGCAGTTTAGTGGCGGCAGCCTATGGCTACACCTTC. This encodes CASSLVAAAYGYTF.

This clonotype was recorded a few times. DNA for the CDR3: TGCAGTGCTAGATACAGGGTCGGAGATCAGCCCCAGCATTTT. Its translation is CSARYRVGDQPQHF. The V and J genes are TRBV20-1 and TRBJ1-5; tentatively, D is TRBD1 (6 bases). Germline V CDR1 and CDR2: DFQATT, SNEGSKA (reference sequence). The length of the CDR3 is 14 residues. Trimming took off 2 bases at V and 5 bases at J, with 13 bases between the two ends.

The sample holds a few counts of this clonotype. The CDR3 DNA sequence: TGCAGTGCTTCTGCCCAGGGAGTAACAGATACGCAGTATTTT. Protein sequence: CSASAQGVTDTQYF. The V call is TRBV20-1, the J call TRBJ2-3; the D call may be TRBD1 or TRBD2 (5 bases each). V was cut by 5 bases and J by 3 bases, with 15 bases left in between. The CDR3 contains 14 residues. Germline V gene lookup returns CDR1 DFQATT and CDR2 SNEGSKA (reference sequence).

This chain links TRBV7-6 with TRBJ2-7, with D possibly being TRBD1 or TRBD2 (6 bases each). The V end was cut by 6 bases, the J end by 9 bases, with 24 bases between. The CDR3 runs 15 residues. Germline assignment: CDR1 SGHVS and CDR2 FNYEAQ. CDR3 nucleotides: TGTGCCAGCAGGGAGGAGGGGGGCCCTCCTGGAGTGCAGTACTTC. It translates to CASREEGGPPGVQYF.

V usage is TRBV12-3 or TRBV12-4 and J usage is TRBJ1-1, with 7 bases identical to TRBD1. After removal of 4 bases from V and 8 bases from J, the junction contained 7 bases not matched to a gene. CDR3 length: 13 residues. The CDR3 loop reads CASSSREGQEAFF. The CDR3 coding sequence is TGTGCCAGCAGTTCACGTGAGGGACAGGAAGCTTTCTTT.

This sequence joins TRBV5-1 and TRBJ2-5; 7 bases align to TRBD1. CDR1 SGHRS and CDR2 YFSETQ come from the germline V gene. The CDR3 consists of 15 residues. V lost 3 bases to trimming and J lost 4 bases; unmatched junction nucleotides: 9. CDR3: CASSSMTGYGETQYF. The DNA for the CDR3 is TGCGCCAGCAGCTCCATGACAGGGTACGGAGAGACCCAGTACTTC.

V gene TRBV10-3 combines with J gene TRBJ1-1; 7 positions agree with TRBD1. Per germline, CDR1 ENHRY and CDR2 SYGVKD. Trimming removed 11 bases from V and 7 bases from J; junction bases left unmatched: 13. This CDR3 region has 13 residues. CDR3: CAAQTGNGGEAFF. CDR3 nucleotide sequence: TGTGCCGCTCAGACAGGGAACGGGGGTGAAGCTTTCTTT.

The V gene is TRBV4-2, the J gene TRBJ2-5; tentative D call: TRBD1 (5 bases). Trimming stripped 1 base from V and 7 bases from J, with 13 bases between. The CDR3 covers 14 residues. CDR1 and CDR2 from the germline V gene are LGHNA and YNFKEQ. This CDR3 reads CASSQGQGEGTQYF. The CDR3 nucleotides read TGTGCCAGCAGCCAAGGGCAGGGCGAAGGGACCCAGTACTTC.

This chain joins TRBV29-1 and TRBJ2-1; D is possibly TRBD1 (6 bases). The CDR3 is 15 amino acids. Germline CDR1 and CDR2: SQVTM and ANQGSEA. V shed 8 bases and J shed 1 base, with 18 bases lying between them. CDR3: CSSRSLGASYNEQFF. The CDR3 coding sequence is TGCAGCTCCCGGTCTTTGGGGGCTTCCTACAATGAGCAGTTCTTC.

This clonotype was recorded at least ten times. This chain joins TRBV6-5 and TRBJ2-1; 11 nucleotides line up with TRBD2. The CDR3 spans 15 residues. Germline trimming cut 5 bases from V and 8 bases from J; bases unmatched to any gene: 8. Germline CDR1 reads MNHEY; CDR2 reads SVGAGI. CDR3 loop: CASSLSGGALHEQFF. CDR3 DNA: TGTGCCAGCAGTCTTAGCGGGGGGGCCCTTCATGAGCAGTTCTTC.

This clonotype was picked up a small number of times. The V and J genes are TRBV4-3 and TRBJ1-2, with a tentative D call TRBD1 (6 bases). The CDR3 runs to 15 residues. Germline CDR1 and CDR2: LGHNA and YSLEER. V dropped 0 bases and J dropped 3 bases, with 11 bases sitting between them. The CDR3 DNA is TGCGCCAGCAGCCAAGAGGCGGGGGCCTACTATGGCTACACCTTC. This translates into CASSQEAGAYYGYTF.

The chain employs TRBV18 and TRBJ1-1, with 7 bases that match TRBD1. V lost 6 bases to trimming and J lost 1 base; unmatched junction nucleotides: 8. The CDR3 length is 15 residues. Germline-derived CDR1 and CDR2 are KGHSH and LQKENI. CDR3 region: CASSRTGDQNTEAFF. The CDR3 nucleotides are TGTGCCAGCTCGCGGACAGGTGATCAGAACACTGAAGCTTTCTTT.

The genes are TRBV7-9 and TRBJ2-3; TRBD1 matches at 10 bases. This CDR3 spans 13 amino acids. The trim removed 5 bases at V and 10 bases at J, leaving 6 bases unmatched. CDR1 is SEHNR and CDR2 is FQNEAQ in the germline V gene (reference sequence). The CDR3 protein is CASSNRQGAAQYF. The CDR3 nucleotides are TGTGCCAGCAGCAATAGACAGGGGGCAGCGCAGTATTTT.

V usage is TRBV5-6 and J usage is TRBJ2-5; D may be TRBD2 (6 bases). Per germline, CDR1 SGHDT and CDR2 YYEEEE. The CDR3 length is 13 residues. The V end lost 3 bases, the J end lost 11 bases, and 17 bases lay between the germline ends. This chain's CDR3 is CASSSKPGDEQYF. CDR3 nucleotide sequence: TGTGCCAGCAGCTCCAAACCGGGGGATGAGCAGTACTTC.

The CDR3 sequence: CASRIQLAEPHNEQFF. The CDR3 region has the DNA TGTGCCAGCAGAATCCAACTAGCGGAACCGCACAATGAGCAGTTCTTC. The V and J genes are TRBV28 and TRBJ2-1; 8 positions agree with TRBD2. This CDR3 is built from 16 residues. In germline, CDR1 is MDHEN, CDR2 SYDVKM. The V segment lost 6 bases and the J segment 5 bases; nucleotides outside the gene matches: 12.

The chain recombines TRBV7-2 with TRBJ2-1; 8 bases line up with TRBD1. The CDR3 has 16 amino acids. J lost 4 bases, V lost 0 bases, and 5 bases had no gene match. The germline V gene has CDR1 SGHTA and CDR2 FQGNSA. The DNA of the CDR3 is TGTGCCAGCAGCTTAGCCAGGGGGCGCCGATACAATGAGCAGTTCTTC. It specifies CASSLARGRRYNEQFF.